This is a list of T cell receptor beta chains from one sample in a study of beta chain features in type 1 diabetes. Repertoires were generated with immunoSEQ multiplex PCR, while TCRdb's copy carries only in-frame clones and drops some. Of around 140,000 clones listed, about 13% are singletons. The sequenced sample was central memory CD4+ T cells from blood. These receptors were taken from a man between 18 and 35 years old with type 1 diabetes. The CDR3 runs from the conserved cysteine through the conserved F or W. D genes are given only for firm matches. Only some rows state a clone size, as once, few, many or a class for expanded clones.

clone_size,d_call,v_call,j_call,cdr3_aa,cdr3_nt
.,TRBD1,TRBV13,TRBJ2-7,CASSLDRGGEQYF,TGTGCCAGCAGCCTAGACAGGGGAGGCGAGCAGTACTTC
.,TRBD2,TRBV4-1,TRBJ2-3,CASSQFRGVDTQYF,TGCGCCAGCAGCCAATTTCGGGGGGTCGATACGCAGTATTTT
few,.,TRBV5-6,TRBJ1-2,CASSGASMGYGYTF,TGTGCCAGCAGCGGGGCTTCGATGGGCTATGGCTACACCTTC
.,TRBD2,TRBV28,TRBJ2-3,CASSSLRGSGVADTQYF,TGTGCCAGCAGTTCACTACGGGGTAGCGGGGTTGCAGATACGCAGTATTTT
few,.,TRBV5-4,TRBJ1-2,CASSLPAGYGYTF,TGTGCCAGCAGCTTGCCCGCAGGGTATGGCTACACCTTC
few,.,TRBV28,TRBJ1-1,CASTWGGNTEAFF,TGTGCCAGCACCTGGGGGGGAAACACTGAAGCTTTCTTT
few,.,TRBV7-9,TRBJ2-7,CASSLTANEQYF,TGTGCCAGCAGCTTAACGGCAAACGAGCAGTACTTC
few,TRBD1,TRBV6-5,TRBJ1-2,CASSYLTGSDYGYTF,TGTGCCAGCAGTTACTTGACAGGGTCGGACTATGGCTACACCTTC
few,.,TRBV9,TRBJ1-1,CASSVAQGNTEAFF,TGTGCCAGCAGCGTAGCACAGGGGAACACTGAAGCTTTCTTT
.,.,TRBV10-3,TRBJ1-5,CATRGDSGNQPQHF,TGTGCCACCCGGGGGGATTCGGGCAATCAGCCCCAGCATTTT
few,TRBD2,TRBV7-9,TRBJ2-3,CASWGGYTADTQYF,TGTGCCAGCTGGGGGGGATATACAGCGGATACGCAGTATTTT
few,.,TRBV7-2,TRBJ2-7,CASSLDAGSSYEQYF,TGTGCCAGCAGCTTAGACGCGGGGTCGTCCTACGAGCAGTACTTC
.,.,TRBV4-2,TRBJ1-6,CASSLQENSPLHF,TGTGCCAGCAGCCTACAGGAGAATTCACCCCTCCACTTT
.,TRBD1,TRBV7-2,TRBJ1-5,CASSYYGDSYQPQHF,TGTGCCAGCAGCTACTACGGGGACAGTTATCAGCCCCAGCATTTT
few,TRBD1,TRBV9,TRBJ2-2,CASSVQTGANTGELFF,TGTGCCAGCAGCGTACAGACAGGGGCGAACACCGGGGAGCTGTTTTTT
.,.,TRBV5-4,TRBJ2-3,CASSSPTLRGATDTQYF,TGTGCCAGCAGCTCCCCCACCCTCCGGGGGGCCACAGATACGCAGTATTTT
.,.,TRBV29-1,TRBJ2-6,CSVNQGGSGANVLTF,TGCAGCGTCAACCAGGGGGGCTCTGGGGCCAACGTCCTGACTTTC
.,TRBD1,TRBV7-8,TRBJ2-7,CASSLNRDSSYEQYF,TGTGCCAGCAGCTTGAACAGGGACAGCTCCTACGAGCAGTACTTC
.,.,TRBV13,TRBJ2-7,CASSSGLSSYEQYF,TGTGCCAGCAGCTCCGGATTAAGCTCCTACGAGCAGTACTTC
.,.,TRBV7-9,TRBJ2-6,CASSLVRGANVLTF,TGTGCCAGCAGCTTAGTACGTGGGGCCAACGTCCTGACTTTC
once,.,TRBV4-1,TRBJ1-1,CASSLYREQNTEAFF,TGCGCCAGCAGCTTATACAGGGAGCAGAACACTGAAGCTTTCTTT